The next 4 T cell receptor beta chains were all read from a single sample in a study of blood T cell repertoires in COVID-19 (dated by TCRdb to about 2020). Libraries were prepared through the immunoSEQ multiplex PCR assay. This is the immuneACCESS table as TCRdb keeps it, with only in-frame sequences that have V and J called. A part of the clones is gone; compared with another copy, unresolved V genes explain less than half, and the rest is unexplained. The sample table contains 200,000 to 250,000 clones; only one count was recorded for roughly 88% of them. Of the sample, about 2.1% falls within the top ten clones. Input material: peripheral blood. The receptors come from a woman aged 40 to 50 who had recovered from COVID-19.

V is TRBV5-1 and J is TRBJ2-5, with 10 bases that match TRBD1. The trim removed 3 bases at V and 1 base at J, leaving 3 bases unmatched. Germline loops: CDR1 SGHRS, CDR2 YFSETQ. The CDR3 totals 15 residues. CDR3 amino acids: CASSSRTGGQETQYF. Written as DNA, the CDR3 is TGCGCCAGCAGCTCTCGGACAGGGGGCCAAGAGACCCAGTACTTC.

The rearrangement joins TRBV6-4 to TRBJ1-4, with TRBD1 matching 8 bases. The CDR3 totals 18 residues. The V gene's germline CDR1 is MRHNA and CDR2 SNTAGT. Trimming cost V 4 bases and J 2 bases; bases outside gene matches: 12. The chain's CDR3 is CASSAPGTGKRTNEKLFF. CDR3 nucleotides: TGTGCCAGCAGTGCCCCGGGGACAGGTAAAAGGACTAATGAAAAACTGTTTTTT.

The rearrangement links TRBV30 to TRBJ1-2, with D hard to call. The germline V gene encodes CDR1 GTSNPN and CDR2 SVGIG (reference sequence). The CDR3 totals 11 residues. With 0 bases removed from V and 8 bases from J, the gap between germline ends came to 7 bases. DNA for the CDR3: TGTGCCTGGAGTGTACAGATGGGCTACACCTTC. Its translation is CAWSVQMGYTF. The full variable domain, completed using reference TRBV30 and TRBJ1-2, is SQTIHQWPATLVQPVGSPLSLECTVEGTSNPNLYWYRQAAGRGLQLLFYSVGIGQISSEVPQNLSASRPQDRQFILSSKKLLLSDSGFYLCAWSVQMGYTFGSGTRLTVV.

This chain connects TRBV7-2 to TRBJ2-5, with 12 bases identical to TRBD2. Germline CDR1 SGHTA, CDR2 FQGNSA. CDR3 length: 15 residues. With V trimmed by 4 bases and J by 4 bases, 4 bases remained unmatched. CDR3 nucleotide sequence: TGTGCCAGCAGCTCCCAGACTAGCGGGAGAGAGACCCAGTACTTC. Translation gives CASSSQTSGRETQYF. The variable domain in full, completed from reference TRBV7-2 and TRBJ2-5, reads GAGVSQSPSNKVTEKGKDVELRCDPISGHTALYWYRQSLGQGLEFLIYFQGNSAPDKSGLPSDRFSAERTGGSVSTLTIQRTQQEDSAVYLCASSSQTSGRETQYFGPGTRLLVL.